These 15 T cell receptor beta chains were sequenced from one sample in a study of T cell repertoires in ileal Crohn's disease. This table comes from immunoSEQ multiplex PCR, and its TCRdb copy is limited to in-frame clones, with some not included. Of thousands of clones in the sample, more than 70% were seen once. Time point of the sample: proximal margin of the surgical specimen (macroscopically non-inflamed). Sequenced material: ileal tissue. Every receptor here comes from an adult with Crohn's disease.

This clone was detected a few times. J is TRBJ2-2 and V is TRBV4-1; 8 bases fit TRBD2. There are 16 residues in the CDR3. Germline-derived CDR1 and CDR2 are MGHRA and YSYEKL. V lost 5 bases and J lost 0; bases outside the gene matches: 5. CDR3 DNA sequence: TGCGCCAGCAGCTACAGCGGGGGTTCGAACACCGGGGAGCTGTTTTTT. Amino acid sequence: CASSYSGGSNTGELFF.

This CDR3 is CASSFGPCGRAEDEQFF. The CDR3 DNA follows: TGTGCCAGCAGCTTTGGGCCCTGCGGGAGGGCCGAGGATGAGCAGTTCTTC. The chain couples TRBV12-1 to TRBJ2-1; the table's D call, TRBD2, has no DNA check behind it. TRBV12-1 is an annotated pseudogene. This CDR3 comprises 17 residues.

In this sample, this clone turned up once. The V and J genes are TRBV28 and TRBJ2-7; D is unresolved. The germline gives CDR1 MDHEN, CDR2 SYDVKM. Trimming pared 6 bases from V and 2 bases from J, leaving 5 bases between. The CDR3 sequence is 11 residues long. The CDR3 is CASSETYEQYF. In DNA form, the CDR3 reads TGTGCCAGCAGCGAGACCTACGAGCAGTACTTC.

The rearrangement joins TRBV19 to TRBJ2-7; TRBD2 matches 9 bases. J lost 0 bases, V lost 5 bases, and 5 bases had no gene match. The CDR3 runs 15 residues. CDR1 and CDR2 from the germline V gene are LNHDA and SQIVND (reference sequence). The CDR3 region is CASSPSAGGSYEQYF. In nucleotides, the CDR3 is TGTGCCAGTAGTCCATCAGCGGGAGGCTCCTACGAGCAGTACTTC.

V and J are TRBV7-2 and TRBJ2-1; D is tentatively TRBD1 or TRBD2 (5 bases each). Deletions cut 2 bases from V and 9 bases from J, with 11 bases between. The CDR3 covers 13 residues. Germline loops: CDR1 SGHTA, CDR2 FQGNSA. The DNA for the CDR3 is TGTGCCAGCAGCTTATCCCGGGACCGTGAGCAGTTCTTC. Protein product: CASSLSRDREQFF.

The V call is TRBV6-4, the J call TRBJ2-3; 9 nucleotides align to TRBD2. Germline V gene sequence: CDR1 MRHNA, CDR2 SNTAGT. This CDR3 is 14 amino acids long. Germline trimming cut 5 bases from V and 0 bases from J; bases unmatched to any gene: 0. CDR3 sequence (DNA): TGTGCCAGCAGTAGCGGGGGGAGCACAGATACGCAGTATTTT. It specifies CASSSGGSTDTQYF.

The V call is TRBV6-1, the J call TRBJ2-4; D possibly matches TRBD1 or TRBD2 (6 bases each). This CDR3 comprises 19 residues. With 0 bases removed from V and 0 bases from J, the gap between germline ends came to 18 bases. The germline CDR1 and CDR2 sequences are MNHNS and SASEGT. The CDR3 region is CASSEARGRRGLAKNIQYF. The CDR3 nucleotides are TGTGCCAGCAGTGAAGCGAGAGGTCGGAGGGGGTTAGCCAAAAACATTCAGTACTTC.

The J gene is TRBJ2-3, the V gene TRBV30; 8 bases line up with TRBD2. The CDR3 length is 12 residues. Germline lookup yields CDR1 GTSNPN and CDR2 SVGIG (reference sequence). Losses at the gene ends were 3 bases for V and 8 bases for J; bases not matched to a gene: 4. The CDR3: CAWSEGLGTQYF. As DNA, the CDR3 is TGTGCCTGGAGCGAGGGACTAGGTACGCAGTATTTT.

The V and J genes are TRBV7-9 and TRBJ2-7; no reliable D call. Germline V gene lookup returns CDR1 SEHNR and CDR2 FQNEAQ (reference sequence). The CDR3 consists of 14 residues. The ends were cut back, 1 base at V and 4 bases at J, with 11 bases in the middle. In DNA form, the CDR3 reads TGTGCCAGCAGCTTAGAGTTCAACAGATACGAGCAGTACTTC. Its protein product is CASSLEFNRYEQYF.

The gene calls are TRBV5-6 and TRBJ2-7; D may be TRBD2 (6 bases). The CDR3 totals 16 residues. Per germline, CDR1 SGHDT and CDR2 YYEEEE. Trimming pared 5 bases from V and 0 bases from J, leaving 18 bases between. This chain's CDR3 is CASSLAGRGRSYEQYF. In DNA, the CDR3 is TGTGCCAGCAGTCTGGCGGGGCGGGGTCGCTCCTACGAGCAGTACTTC.

This chain uses TRBV11-2 with TRBJ2-5; TRBD2 agrees at 11 bases. The CDR3 consists of 16 residues. Germline CDR1 and CDR2: SGHAT and FQNNGV. J gave up 4 bases and V 1 base, and 5 bases lay outside the gene matches. Here the CDR3 DNA reads TGTGCCAGCAGCTTAGCCCGGCTAGCGGGAGGAGAGACCCAGTACTTC. Its protein product is CASSLARLAGGETQYF.

The V gene is TRBV25-1, the J gene TRBJ2-6; no definite D call. Germline loops: CDR1 MGHDK, CDR2 SYGVNS. The CDR3 has 14 residues. The V end lost 3 bases, the J end lost 4 bases, and 7 bases lay between the germline ends. In DNA form, the CDR3 reads TGTGCCAGCAGTGATAGTGGAGGGGCCAACGTCCTGACTTTC. It is translated as CASSDSGGANVLTF.

This chain uses TRBV5-1 with TRBJ1-2, with TRBD1 matching 7 bases. With 4 bases clipped from V and 4 bases from J, the junction kept 10 bases outside the gene matches. CDR3 length: 15 residues. Germline values: CDR1 SGHRS, CDR2 YFSETQ. DNA for the CDR3: TGCGCCAGCAGCCAAAGAACAGGGGAGGGCTATGGCTACACCTTC. As protein: CASSQRTGEGYGYTF.

V usage is TRBV28 and J usage is TRBJ1-6; D gene uncertain. The CDR3 consists of 18 residues. The germline V gene has CDR1 MDHEN and CDR2 SYDVKM. Trimming removed 3 bases at V and 0 bases at J, with 15 bases between. The CDR3 nucleotides are TGTGCCAGCAGTTTCGACAAGTCTGGTAGCTCCTATAATTCACCCCTCCACTTT. This encodes CASSFDKSGSSYNSPLHF.

The chain has TRBV14 and TRBJ2-7; TRBD1 is a possible D gene (5 bases). This CDR3 is built from 16 residues. Germline loops: CDR1 SGHDN, CDR2 FVKESK. V was clipped by 3 bases and J by 0 bases, with 15 bases between them. The CDR3 spells CASSQKQTVYSYEQYF. The CDR3 DNA sequence: TGTGCCAGCAGCCAGAAACAGACAGTCTACTCCTACGAGCAGTACTTC.